These 25 T cell receptor beta chains came from one sample sequenced in a study of regulatory T cells in long-lasting Graves disease. The sample's time point: newly diagnosed GD, antithyroid drugs for less than 3 months. RNA from PBMCs was the source of the TCR library. According to the study, TCR beta libraries were built with iRepertoire HTBI primers and CDR3-region Arm-PCR. One entry per CDR3 protein results from TCRdb running MiXCR on the multiplex PCR reads. Here the sample spans some 560,000 distinct CDR3 sequences, about 16% being singletons. This sample also belongs to another study, concerning T cells in Graves' hyperthyroidism and ophthalmopathy.

The source was peripheral blood mononuclear cells (PBMCs), collected at new diagnosis, from a patient treated with antithyroid drugs. The source of these receptors is a woman aged 40 to 65 with Graves disease.

The chain carries TRBV20-1 and TRBJ2-7, with D possibly matching TRBD2 (6 bases). Trimming took 6 bases from V and 2 from J, leaving 11 bases between them. This CDR3 contains 12 residues. Germline CDR1 reads DFQATT; CDR2 reads SNEGSKA (reference sequence). The chain's CDR3 is CSAVADTYEQYF. The CDR3 DNA reads as TGCAGTGCAGTAGCGGACACCTACGAGCAGTACTTC.

V usage is TRBV2 and J usage is TRBJ2-7; TRBD2 might be the D (5 bases). Deletions cut 6 bases from V and 0 bases from J, with 15 bases between. Germline values: CDR1 SNHLY, CDR2 FYNNEI. The CDR3 has 15 residues. In nucleotides, the CDR3 is TGTGCCAGCAGACTCTCCGGGATCCACTCCTACGAGCAGTACTTC. This codes for CASRLSGIHSYEQYF.

Ten or more counts support this clonotype. This chain uses TRBV6-1 with TRBJ1-2; a weak D match, TRBD1 (6 bases). V was clipped by 7 bases and J by 7 bases, with 13 bases between them. Per the germline V gene, CDR1 is MNHNS and CDR2 is SASEGT. This CDR3 has 12 residues. The chain's CDR3 is CASTETGRGYTF. The CDR3, as DNA: TGTGCCAGCACCGAGACAGGTCGTGGCTACACCTTC.

This clonotype was picked up many times. A read error is possible here, since a much larger clone lies one base away. The chain recombines TRBV12-3 or TRBV12-4 with TRBJ1-4; tentatively, D is TRBD1 (5 bases). The CDR3 sequence is 13 residues long. Trimming took 1 base from V and 7 from J, leaving 7 bases between them. CDR3 in DNA: TGTGCCAGCAGTTTAGACAGGCGTGAAAAACTGTTTTTT. This encodes CASSLDRREKLFF.

V gene TRBV12-3 or TRBV12-4 combines with J gene TRBJ2-5; D is tentatively TRBD1 or TRBD2 (5 bases each). V was clipped by 5 bases and J by 4 bases, with 20 bases between them. CDR3 size: 16 residues. The CDR3 sequence is CASSERGDYPAETQYF. The CDR3 nucleotides read TGTGCCAGCAGTGAAAGGGGAGACTACCCGGCAGAGACCCAGTACTTC.

Ten or more counts support this clonotype. The DNA of the CDR3 is TGTGCCAGCAGTTTAGAATTTTCCATTCAGTACTTC. It is translated as CASSLEFSIQYF. The chain has TRBV12-3 or TRBV12-4 and TRBJ2-4; unclear D gene. The CDR3 is 12 residues long. The V end lost 1 base, the J end lost 9 bases, and 7 bases lay between the germline ends.

The chain recombines TRBV10-3 with TRBJ1-1; TRBD1 aligns across 7 bases. CDR3 length: 15 amino acids. Germline CDR1 is ENHRY and CDR2 is SYGVKD. Trimming removed 6 bases from V and 1 base from J; junction bases left unmatched: 8. This CDR3 reads CAIRDRSLSNTEAFF. CDR3 in DNA: TGTGCCATCAGGGACAGGTCCCTTTCGAACACTGAAGCTTTCTTT.

The V call is TRBV27, the J call TRBJ2-2; no clear D. Germline V CDR1 and CDR2: MNHEY, SMNVEV (reference sequence). The length of the CDR3 is 12 residues. V lost 3 bases to trimming and J lost 6 bases, with 5 bases between them. CDR3 sequence (DNA): TGTGCCAGCAGTTTTAGGCCCGGGGAGCTGTTTTTT. Protein sequence: CASSFRPGELFF.

This clonotype was seen at least ten times. The chain uses TRBV20-1 and TRBJ1-5; 7 positions agree with TRBD1. After removal of 3 bases from V and 2 bases from J, the junction contained 1 base not matched to a gene. Germline assignment: CDR1 DFQATT and CDR2 SNEGSKA (reference sequence). This CDR3 comprises 13 residues. CDR3 in DNA: TGCAGTGCTAGTACAGGGGGCAATCAGCCCCAGCATTTT. This translates into CSASTGGNQPQHF.

At least ten counts were recorded for this clonotype. The V gene is TRBV20-1, the J gene TRBJ2-7, with a tentative D call TRBD1 (6 bases). Germline V lookup: CDR1 DFQATT, CDR2 SNEGSKA (reference sequence). V was clipped by 1 base and J by 3 bases, with 10 bases between them. There are 13 residues in the CDR3. CDR3 sequence (DNA): TGCAGTGCTAGAGTGGACAGAGTCTACGAGCAGTACTTC. Translating gives CSARVDRVYEQYF.

The gene calls are TRBV10-2 and TRBJ1-3; D perhaps matches TRBD1 (5 bases). This CDR3 has 14 residues. The V end lost 6 bases, the J end lost 4 bases, and 13 bases lay between the germline ends. Germline CDR1 reads WSHSY; CDR2 reads SAAADI. This chain's CDR3 is CASRTAAGGNTIYF. The CDR3 DNA reads as TGCGCCAGCAGGACCGCGGCAGGGGGAAACACCATATATTTT.

In this sample, this clonotype turned up a few times. The V and J genes are TRBV12-3 or TRBV12-4 and TRBJ2-2, with TRBD2 matching 10 bases. There are 17 residues in the CDR3. The V gene end was trimmed by 7 bases and the J gene end by 2 bases; junction bases not matched to a gene: 10. The DNA for the CDR3 is TGTGCCAGCACCACACTAGCGGGGTACGGCAACACCGGGGAGCTGTTTTTT. It is translated as CASTTLAGYGNTGELFF.

As to this clonotype: A read error may explain this, as a much larger clone is one base away. The conserved phenylalanine or tryptophan is not found at the CDR3 terminus, so this likely reflects a read error. The V and J genes are TRBV30 and TRBJ1-2, with D maybe TRBD1 (5 bases). CDR1 and CDR2 from the germline V gene are GTSNPN and SVGIG (reference sequence). V shed 5 bases and J shed 3 bases, with 7 bases lying between them. The CDR3 consists of 11 residues. The CDR3 region has the DNA TGTGCCTGGGACAGCGACTATGGCTACACCTCC. It translates to CAWDSDYGYTS.

This chain uses TRBV12-3 or TRBV12-4 with TRBJ2-2; 9 positions agree with TRBD1. After removal of 5 bases from V and 4 bases from J, the junction contained 5 bases not matched to a gene. This CDR3 is built from 15 residues. The CDR3 loop is CASSAGQGGTGELFF. In DNA form, the CDR3 reads TGTGCCAGCAGTGCGGGACAGGGAGGCACCGGGGAGCTGTTTTTT.

In its sample, this clonotype was seen many times. This chain uses TRBV12-5 with TRBJ1-1; tentatively, D is TRBD1 (5 bases). This CDR3 is 12 amino acids long. The germline V gene has CDR1 LGHNT and CDR2 FRNRAP. Trimming took 1 base from V and 5 from J, leaving 5 bases between them. CDR3 DNA: TGTGCTAGTGGTTTGGAGGGGACTGAAGCTTTCTTT. It encodes CASGLEGTEAFF.

J is TRBJ1-6 and V is TRBV28; the D gene is possibly TRBD1 (6 bases). Trimming took off 1 base at V and 7 bases at J, with 11 bases between the two ends. Germline CDR1 reads MDHEN; CDR2 reads SYDVKM. The CDR3 consists of 15 residues. CDR3: CASSLSGGTNSPLHF. CDR3 sequence (DNA): TGTGCCAGCAGTTTATCCGGGGGCACAAATTCACCCCTCCACTTT.

The sample holds one count of this clonotype. This may be a read error: a much more frequent sequence differs by one nucleotide. The chain is built from TRBV20-1 and TRBJ2-3, with D possibly TRBD1 on 5 matching bases. Germline CDR1 reads DFQATT; CDR2 reads SNEGSKA (reference sequence). The CDR3 covers 14 residues. V dropped 8 bases and J dropped 1 base, with 16 bases sitting between them. CDR3 coding DNA: TGCAGTACCCAACCCGAGACAGGCACAGATACGCAGTATTTT. It translates to CSTQPETGTDTQYF.

At least ten counts were recorded for this clonotype. V is TRBV3-1 and J is TRBJ1-2, with D unresolved. Trimming stripped 3 bases from V and 7 bases from J, with 15 bases between. This CDR3 comprises 14 residues. Germline-derived CDR1 and CDR2 are LGHDT and YNNKEL (reference sequence). The CDR3 protein is CASSHQDSTSGYTF. The CDR3 DNA reads as TGTGCCAGCAGCCACCAGGATTCGACTAGTGGCTACACCTTC.

The chain's CDR3 is CASSYREGSEKLFF. In nucleotides, the CDR3 is TGTGCCAGCAGTTACCGGGAGGGGAGTGAAAAACTGTTTTTT. The chain couples TRBV6-5 to TRBJ1-4; TRBD1 might be the D (5 bases). This CDR3 has 14 residues. Germline CDR1 MNHEY, CDR2 SVGAGI. V lost 2 bases, J lost 7 bases, and 11 bases lay in between.

This clonotype was detected a few times. This chain connects TRBV5-1 to TRBJ2-5; D is possibly TRBD1 (5 bases). V was trimmed by 2 bases and J by 5 bases, leaving 10 bases between them. The CDR3 runs 13 residues. Germline CDR1 is SGHRS and CDR2 is YFSETQ. In DNA, the CDR3 is TGCGCCAGCAGCTTACAGGATTGGGAGACCCAGTACTTC. Translated, it gives CASSLQDWETQYF. Looking up the rest from reference TRBV5-1 and TRBJ2-5 gives the full variable domain: KAGVTQTPRYLIKTRGQQVTLSCSPISGHRSVSWYQQTPGQGLQFLFEYFSETQRNKGNFPGRFSGRQFSNSRSEMNVSTLELGDSALYLCASSLQDWETQYFGPGTRLLVL.

This clonotype appeared many times. The V gene is TRBV15, the J gene TRBJ2-3; D is ambiguous. Germline CDR1 and CDR2: LNHNV and YYDKDF (reference sequence). Trimming removed 0 bases at V and 0 bases at J, with 4 bases between. CDR3 length: 14 residues. The CDR3: CATSREPSTDTQYF. The CDR3 bases are TGTGCCACCAGCAGAGAGCCCAGCACAGATACGCAGTATTTT. Variable domain in full (rest from reference TRBV15 and TRBJ2-3): DAMVIQNPRYQVTQFGKPVTLSCSQTLNHNVMYWYQQKSSQAPKLLFHYYDKDFNNEADTPDNFQSRRPNTSFCFLDIRSPGLGDTAMYLCATSREPSTDTQYFGPGTRLTVL.

This clonotype has a count of ten or more. The rearrangement links TRBV6-5 to TRBJ1-1; weak D call: TRBD1 (5 bases). V lost 2 bases, J lost 4 bases, and 14 bases lay in between. This CDR3 region has 15 residues. CDR1 is MNHEY, CDR2 SVGAGI, per germline. The CDR3 reads CASSYGGFKGTEAFF. The CDR3 DNA follows: TGTGCCAGCAGTTACGGGGGGTTTAAAGGCACTGAAGCTTTCTTT.

This clonotype was counted a few times. V usage is TRBV18 and J usage is TRBJ1-6, with a tentative D call TRBD1 (5 bases). Trimming removed 4 bases at V and 7 bases at J, with 26 bases between. This CDR3 has 19 residues. Germline V gene data show CDR1 as KGHSH and CDR2 as LQKENI. CDR3 bases: TGTGCCAGCTCACAGAGGATGAGACGCGGAGGGGTGGCCAATTCACCCCTCCACTTT. The encoded protein is CASSQRMRRGGVANSPLHF.

This clonotype was counted many times. This chain links TRBV10-3 with TRBJ2-3, with 10 bases matching TRBD1. Per the germline V gene, CDR1 is ENHRY and CDR2 is SYGVKD. The CDR3 extends over 15 amino acids. V dropped 4 bases and J dropped 6; count of bases not matched to a gene: 7. CDR3 amino acids: CAISGRQGASDTQYF. The CDR3 DNA sequence: TGTGCCATCAGTGGGAGACAGGGGGCTTCGGATACGCAGTATTTT.

This clonotype appeared many times. This sequence joins TRBV15 and TRBJ1-5; no clear D. The CDR3 is 16 amino acids. CDR1 and CDR2 (germline): LNHNV, YYDKDF (reference sequence). The V and J ends lost 0 bases and 0 bases respectively, with 9 bases between them. This CDR3 reads CATSRDSVYSNQPQHF. The CDR3 DNA reads TGTGCCACCAGCAGAGATTCAGTCTATAGCAATCAGCCCCAGCATTTT.